The subject of this entry is one T cell receptor beta chain. As yet, its antigen is unknown. The sample holds other DNA sequences that translate to the same CDR3. The data were taken from a study of shared clonotypes between healthy human individuals. Whole-study findings and limits: Clonotypes which were not shared had lower generation probabilities than clonotypes that all four donors shared. Sampling covered nothing but blood. Tissue TCR repertoires likely differ from those found in blood.

For each subset, genomic DNA was distributed in equal portions over several immunoSEQ plates. TCRdb keeps only in-frame clones here, not all; method: immunoSEQ multiplex PCR. The sample carries a few million clones, 95% recorded once. Trimming at V came to 1 base and at J to 3 bases, leaving 3 bases not matched to a gene. CDR3 size: 15 residues. Germline V gene data show CDR1 as SGHRS and CDR2 as YFSETQ. The rearrangement links TRBV5-1 to TRBJ2-2; TRBD2 matches at 7 bases. The source of this sequence is a man younger than 35 in good health. The sample was naive CD4+ T cells sorted from blood. Subset of the sample: CD45RA+ positively selected. CDR3 coding DNA: TGCGCCAGCAGCTTGCCCGCGGGGGACACCGGGGAGCTGTTTTTT. It is translated as CASSLPAGDTGELFF.